Following are 23 T cell receptor beta chains from one sample sequenced in a study of T cell responses to AZD1222 COVID-19 vaccine. Sequenced by immunoSEQ multiplex PCR; TCRdb stores in-frame clones only, minus some. The sample yields 78,000 or so clones, roughly 88% seen once. The sample in question was peripheral blood, obtained on day 0 of AZD1222 vaccination. Receptors originate from an adult in good health.

V usage is TRBV6-2 or TRBV6-3 and J usage is TRBJ2-7, with no clear D. Germline CDR1 is MNHEY and CDR2 is SVGEGT. The CDR3 length is 11 residues. V was clipped by 6 bases and J by 3 bases, with 6 bases between them. The DNA for the CDR3 is TGTGCCAGCAGCCACAACTACGAGCAGTACTTC. Translation: CASSHNYEQYF.

This clone has a single count. The V call is TRBV12-3 or TRBV12-4, the J call TRBJ2-7; D remains ambiguous. The CDR3 extends over 13 amino acids. With 3 bases removed from V and 1 base from J, the gap between germline ends came to 7 bases. CDR3 sequence (DNA): TGTGCCAGCAGTTTTTCGGGTTCCTACGAGCAGTACTTC. Translating gives CASSFSGSYEQYF.

This sequence joins TRBV5-6 and TRBJ1-2, with 10 positions matching TRBD1. The germline V gene encodes CDR1 SGHDT and CDR2 YYEEEE. V lost 4 bases to trimming and J lost 0 bases; unmatched junction nucleotides: 9. The CDR3 is 17 amino acids. CDR3 protein: CASSLRGQGFTNYGYTF. For the CDR3, the DNA is TGTGCCAGCAGCCTGAGGGGACAGGGGTTCACTAACTATGGCTACACCTTC.

The chain links TRBV6-1 to TRBJ2-3; D perhaps matches TRBD2 (6 bases). The V end was cut by 3 bases, the J end by 0 bases, with 13 bases between. The CDR3 extends over 16 amino acids. The germline V gene encodes CDR1 MNHNS and CDR2 SASEGT. As DNA, the CDR3 is TGTGCCAGCAGTGATTTTGGGCGGGATAGCACAGATACGCAGTATTTT. Translating gives CASSDFGRDSTDTQYF.

For this clone: In the same sample, other DNA sequences code for this CDR3. V usage is TRBV27 and J usage is TRBJ2-6; no definite D call. The CDR3 consists of 12 residues. Germline CDR1 MNHEY, CDR2 SMNVEV (reference sequence). Trimming took 4 bases from V and 4 from J, leaving 2 bases between them. This CDR3 is CASSSGANVLTF. In DNA form, the CDR3 reads TGTGCCAGCAGTTCCGGGGCCAACGTCCTGACTTTC.

The chain combines TRBV7-6 with TRBJ2-3; TRBD2 agrees at 13 bases. This CDR3 comprises 16 residues. Losses at the gene ends were 6 bases for V and 1 base for J; bases not matched to a gene: 4. The germline CDR1 and CDR2 sequences are SGHVS and FNYEAQ. The CDR3 DNA sequence: TGTGCCAGCAGGCCAGGGACTAGCGGGGGCACAGATACGCAGTATTTT. This encodes CASRPGTSGGTDTQYF.

The J gene is TRBJ2-7, the V gene TRBV7-2, with 7 bases fitting TRBD1. CDR1 is SGHTA, CDR2 FQGNSA, per germline. J lost 3 bases, V lost 5 bases, and 13 bases had no gene match. The CDR3 runs 16 residues. Here the CDR3 DNA reads TGTGCCAGCAGCGGAGAGGTTGGGACAGATGACTACGAGCAGTACTTC. Encoded protein: CASSGEVGTDDYEQYF.

J is TRBJ1-5 and V is TRBV9; 7 bases match TRBD1. The CDR3 has 14 amino acids. CDR1 is SGDLS and CDR2 is YYNGEE in the germline V gene. The V gene end was trimmed by 4 bases and the J gene end by 1 base; junction bases not matched to a gene: 2. The chain's CDR3 is CASSPQGSNQPQHF. Here the CDR3 DNA reads TGTGCCAGCAGCCCACAGGGGAGCAATCAGCCCCAGCATTTT.

V usage is TRBV19 and J usage is TRBJ2-4; 9 bases match TRBD1. The CDR3 spans 18 residues. The ends lost 4 bases at V and 3 bases at J; junction bases unmatched: 13. Germline assignment: CDR1 LNHDA and CDR2 SQIVND (reference sequence). CDR3 region: CASSTGFTGGGYKNIQYF. CDR3 sequence (DNA): TGTGCCAGTAGTACCGGATTTACAGGGGGCGGTTACAAAAACATTCAGTACTTC.

This clone was observed a handful of times. The J gene is TRBJ2-7, the V gene TRBV11-1; tentatively, D is TRBD2 (5 bases). The germline V and J ends were trimmed by 7 bases and 4 bases, with 17 bases remaining between them. The CDR3 is 14 residues long. Germline loops: CDR1 SGHAT, CDR2 FQDESV (reference sequence). The CDR3 DNA is TGTGCCAGCACCTTGACGGGGTTCTCGTACGAGCAGTACTTC. It codes for CASTLTGFSYEQYF.

This chain links TRBV5-1 with TRBJ2-1, with D unresolved. The germline gives CDR1 SGHRS, CDR2 YFSETQ. There are 12 residues in the CDR3. V lost 4 bases and J 9 bases, leaving 11 bases between the germline ends. This CDR3 is CASSASVGEQFF. CDR3 sequence (DNA): TGCGCCAGCAGCGCTTCAGTAGGTGAGCAGTTCTTC.

The table lists this clone with a count of one. The V and J genes are TRBV5-5 and TRBJ2-3; D assignment may be TRBD1 or TRBD2 (5 bases each). V was shortened by 2 bases and J by 6 bases, with 10 bases between the two germline ends. This CDR3 has 13 residues. CDR1 is SGHKS, CDR2 YYEKEE, per germline (reference sequence). CDR3 in amino acids: CASSFTGPDTQYF. CDR3 coding DNA: TGTGCCAGCAGCTTTACGGGGCCTGATACGCAGTATTTT.

The V gene is TRBV2, the J gene TRBJ2-6, with D possibly TRBD1 on 5 matching bases. Trimming took off 4 bases at V and 2 bases at J, with 12 bases between the two ends. The germline CDR1 and CDR2 sequences are SNHLY and FYNNEI. The CDR3 totals 16 residues. The CDR3 spells CASSVDQGTGANVLTF. CDR3 nucleotide sequence: TGTGCCAGCAGTGTAGACCAGGGAACTGGGGCCAACGTCCTGACTTTC. Variable domain in full (rest from reference TRBV2 and TRBJ2-6): EPEVTQTPSHQVTQMGQEVILRCVPISNHLYFYWYRQILGQKVEFLVSFYNNEISEKSEIFDDQFSVERPDGSNFTLKIRSTKLEDSAMYFCASSVDQGTGANVLTFGAGSRLTVL.

The chain links TRBV6-2 or TRBV6-3 to TRBJ2-7; the match to TRBD1 covers 7 bases. Germline assignment: CDR1 MNHEY and CDR2 SVGEGT. CDR3 size: 17 residues. Losses at the gene ends were 2 bases for V and 2 bases for J; bases not matched to a gene: 12. The CDR3 DNA reads TGTGCCAGCAGTTACACGACAGGGCGAATAGATACCTACGAGCAGTACTTC. This translates into CASSYTTGRIDTYEQYF.

CDR3 DNA: TGTGCCAGCAGCCCCTCCGCGGACAGGGGGACCGGGGAGCTGTTTTTT. This translates into CASSPSADRGTGELFF. The rearrangement uses TRBV7-9 and TRBJ2-2; 10 positions match TRBD1. The CDR3 contains 16 residues. Germline CDR1 reads SEHNR; CDR2 reads FQNEAQ (reference sequence). J lost 5 bases, V lost 5 bases, and 8 bases had no gene match.

The chain couples TRBV10-1 to TRBJ2-7; 9 bases map to TRBD1. Trimming at V came to 4 bases and at J to 4 bases, leaving 5 bases not matched to a gene. CDR3 length equals 14 residues. Germline V gene lookup returns CDR1 WNHNN and CDR2 SYGVQD (reference sequence). CDR3 loop: CASSGPGTGYEQYF. The CDR3 DNA reads as TGCGCCAGCAGTGGTCCCGGGACAGGGTACGAGCAGTACTTC.

The chain links TRBV27 to TRBJ2-1, with D possibly being TRBD2 (5 bases). Trimming removed 7 bases from V and 1 base from J, with 11 bases in between. The CDR3 covers 14 residues. Germline-derived CDR1 and CDR2 are MNHEY and SMNVEV (reference sequence). The DNA for the CDR3 is TGTGCCAGCAAGGAGGACGGATCCTACAATGAGCAGTTCTTC. It translates to CASKEDGSYNEQFF.

The genes are TRBV10-1 and TRBJ2-1, with D possibly being TRBD2 (5 bases). The germline gives CDR1 WNHNN, CDR2 SYGVQD (reference sequence). V lost 3 bases and J lost 2, with 11 bases in between. CDR3 length equals 15 residues. CDR3 sequence (DNA): TGCGCCAGCAGTGATCGGGGTTTGGCCTACAATGAGCAGTTCTTC. This sequence encodes CASSDRGLAYNEQFF.

The chain links TRBV7-3 to TRBJ2-3; 7 bases match TRBD1. CDR3 size: 15 residues. Germline V gene lookup returns CDR1 SGHTA and CDR2 FQGTGA. Trimming at V came to 4 bases and at J to 2 bases, leaving 6 bases not matched to a gene. CDR3: CASSSIDRDTDTQYF. The CDR3 DNA sequence: TGTGCCAGCAGCTCTATCGACAGGGACACAGATACGCAGTATTTT.

There are a few counts of this clone. The V and J genes are TRBV2 and TRBJ2-7; D remains ambiguous. This CDR3 contains 12 residues. Germline loops: CDR1 SNHLY, CDR2 FYNNEI. Deletions cut 6 bases from V and 3 bases from J, with 9 bases between. CDR3 DNA: TGTGCCAGCAGCTTAGCCAACTACGAGCAGTACTTC. Translated, it gives CASSLANYEQYF.

The genes are TRBV2 and TRBJ1-6, with a tentative D call TRBD1 (5 bases). The length of the CDR3 is 13 residues. Germline V lookup: CDR1 SNHLY, CDR2 FYNNEI. The V end was cut by 7 bases, the J end by 7 bases, with 11 bases between. Here the CDR3 reads CASIRGVNSPLHF. DNA for the CDR3: TGTGCCAGCATTCGGGGGGTGAATTCACCCCTCCACTTT.

This rearrangement joins TRBV30 to TRBJ1-4, with D possibly TRBD1 on 5 matching bases. The CDR3 covers 12 residues. Per the germline V gene, CDR1 is GTSNPN and CDR2 is SVGIG (reference sequence). Deletions cut 8 bases from V and 8 bases from J, with 15 bases between. The CDR3 reads CARDSEGEKLFF. The DNA of the CDR3 is TGTGCCCGCGACAGTGAAGGGGAAAAACTGTTTTTT.

V usage is TRBV19 and J usage is TRBJ2-7; D call uncertain. Germline assignment: CDR1 LNHDA and CDR2 SQIVND (reference sequence). The CDR3 spans 13 residues. Trimming shortened V by 3 bases and J by 7 bases, and 13 bases separated the two germline ends. The CDR3 protein is CASSISAYEEQYF. In nucleotides, the CDR3 is TGTGCCAGTAGTATTTCGGCCTACGAAGAGCAGTACTTC.